What follows are 29 T cell receptor beta chains derived from one specimen sequenced in a study of metastatic and nonmetastatic thyroid tumors. All patients reached thyroid surgery having received no treatment beforehand. TCRdb reanalyzed the PCR reads with MiXCR. Of some 55,000 clones listed, roughly 20% were seen once; the top ten hold 3.5% to 5%. Sequenced sample: blood. These receptors all stem from a female donor with papillary thyroid cancer or a benign thyroid nodule (not recorded which). Some clones in this sample may be carry-over from other donors' samples.

This clone was recorded many times. This chain joins TRBV7-9 and TRBJ2-7; D is ambiguous. The CDR3 runs to 15 residues. Germline lookup yields CDR1 SEHNR and CDR2 FQNEAQ (reference sequence). The ends were cut back, 5 bases at V and 0 bases at J, with 14 bases in the middle. This CDR3 reads CASSPLSESSYEQYF. The CDR3 coding sequence is TGTGCCAGCAGCCCTCTGTCGGAAAGCTCCTACGAGCAGTACTTC.

This clone showed up many times. The genes are TRBV30 and TRBJ1-1; the match to TRBD1 covers 8 bases. This CDR3 is built from 15 residues. Germline assignment: CDR1 GTSNPN and CDR2 SVGIG (reference sequence). V shed 1 base and J 7 bases; nucleotides not matched to a gene: 11. This chain's CDR3 is CAWSGGQVGVFEAFF. Written as DNA, the CDR3 is TGTGCCTGGAGTGGGGGACAGGTGGGCGTCTTTGAAGCTTTCTTT.

The chain's CDR3 is CASSLSDSPLHF. The CDR3 DNA reads as TGTGCCAGCAGTTTATCCGATTCACCCCTCCACTTT. The chain couples TRBV28 to TRBJ1-6; no clear D gene. The CDR3 is 12 amino acids. Germline V gene data show CDR1 as MDHEN and CDR2 as SYDVKM. V gave up 1 base and J gave up 8 bases, with 3 bases separating them.

This clone was observed a few times. A much larger clone lies a single base off, so this may be a read error. The identical CDR3 is also encoded by other nucleotide sequences in the sample. This chain uses TRBV18 with TRBJ1-5, with 7 bases matching TRBD1. From germline, CDR1 is KGHSH and CDR2 LQKENI. CDR3 length: 13 residues. V shed 9 bases, J shed 6 bases, and the junction held 8 bases outside the gene matches. In DNA form, the CDR3 reads TGTGCCAGTTCTCCAGGGGGGAGTCAGCCCCAGCATTTT. Residues: CASSPGGSQPQHF.

At least ten counts were recorded for this clone. The same CDR3 is also encoded by other DNA sequences in this sample. The V and J genes are TRBV2 and TRBJ1-3; a possible D gene is TRBD1 (6 bases). Germline V CDR1 and CDR2: SNHLY, FYNNEI. With 8 bases removed from V and 8 bases from J, the gap between germline ends came to 16 bases. This CDR3 spans 13 amino acids. The CDR3 DNA reads TGTGCCAGCCGGTGGGGGCGCGACGACACCATATATTTT. Its protein is CASRWGRDDTIYF. The complete variable domain, with remaining parts taken from reference TRBV2 and TRBJ1-3, reads EPEVTQTPSHQVTQMGQEVILRCVPISNHLYFYWYRQILGQKVEFLVSFYNNEISEKSEIFDDQFSVERPDGSNFTLKIRSTKLEDSAMYFCASRWGRDDTIYFGEGSWLTVV.

This clone showed up many times. This sequence joins TRBV20-1 and TRBJ2-7, with 11 bases that match TRBD2. Germline loops: CDR1 DFQATT, CDR2 SNEGSKA (reference sequence). CDR3 length: 15 amino acids. The V gene end was trimmed by 1 base and the J gene end by 7 bases; junction bases not matched to a gene: 9. CDR3 DNA: TGCAGTGCTAGAGGGCTAGCGGGAGGACCCTCGGAGCAGTACTTC. Translating it yields CSARGLAGGPSEQYF.

Regarding this clone: This sequence may be a read error, since a much larger clone differs from it by one base. J is TRBJ2-5 and V is TRBV11-1, with TRBD2 matching 10 bases. Trimming took 5 bases from V and 2 from J; bases not matched to a gene: 17. Germline V gene lookup returns CDR1 SGHAT and CDR2 FQDESV (reference sequence). CDR3 length: 19 amino acids. In nucleotides, the CDR3 is TGTGCCAGCAGCCTAAGTGGGGCTAGCGGGAGATGGGGTCAAGAGACCCAGTACTTC. Translated, it gives CASSLSGASGRWGQETQYF.

This clone showed up many times. The rearrangement links TRBV9 to TRBJ1-2; D gene unclear. Germline lookup yields CDR1 SGDLS and CDR2 YYNGEE. This CDR3 is 14 amino acids long. Trimming shortened V by 0 bases and J by 8 bases, and 14 bases separated the two germline ends. In nucleotides, the CDR3 is TGTGCCAGCAGCGTAGACCGCACTACTTACGGCTACACCTTC. As protein: CASSVDRTTYGYTF.

This clone was picked up many times. The rearrangement links TRBV3-1 to TRBJ2-3; 7 bases fit TRBD2. The CDR3 contains 16 residues. The ends lost 4 bases at V and 0 bases at J; junction bases unmatched: 7. The V gene's germline CDR1 is LGHDT and CDR2 YNNKEL (reference sequence). CDR3 sequence reads: CASSPAGASSTDTQYF. The DNA of the CDR3 is TGTGCCAGCAGCCCCGCGGGAGCCTCTAGCACAGATACGCAGTATTTT.

This clone was counted ten times or more. The rearrangement uses TRBV7-2 and TRBJ2-2, with D possibly matching TRBD2 (5 bases). CDR1 is SGHTA and CDR2 is FQGNSA in the germline V gene. Trimming removed 2 bases at V and 5 bases at J, with 12 bases between. The CDR3 spans 15 residues. The CDR3 here is CASSLISSRTGELFF. As DNA, the CDR3 is TGTGCCAGCAGCTTAATCTCTAGCCGGACCGGGGAGCTGTTTTTT.

This clone was recorded at least ten times. This chain uses TRBV20-1 with TRBJ1-2, with D perhaps TRBD1 (6 bases). V gave up 1 base and J gave up 6 bases, with 15 bases separating them. This CDR3 is 14 amino acids long. Looked up from germline, CDR1 is DFQATT and CDR2 is SNEGSKA (reference sequence). For the CDR3, the DNA is TGCAGTGCTAGAGCGAGTAGGGGGTTTGATGGCTACACCTTC. Translated: CSARASRGFDGYTF.

A few counts support this clone. The chain uses TRBV27 and TRBJ2-1; unclear D gene. The CDR3 totals 14 residues. The germline V gene encodes CDR1 MNHEY and CDR2 SMNVEV (reference sequence). V lost 7 bases, J lost 7 bases, and 17 bases lay in between. The CDR3 loop reads CASTLRVPRNEQFF. CDR3 nucleotide sequence: TGTGCCAGCACCCTGAGAGTGCCTAGGAATGAGCAGTTCTTC.

This clone was counted many times. This chain links TRBV2 with TRBJ2-5, with D perhaps assigned TRBD1 or TRBD2 (6 bases each). CDR1 is SNHLY, CDR2 FYNNEI, per germline. CDR3 size: 14 residues. With 6 bases removed from V and 5 bases from J, the gap between germline ends came to 16 bases. DNA of the CDR3: TGTGCCAGCAGAGACATGACTAGGGGGGAGACCCAGTACTTC. This gives the protein CASRDMTRGETQYF.

This clone occurred many times. The chain employs TRBV29-1 and TRBJ1-3; maybe TRBD1 (5 bases). Trimming stripped 4 bases from V and 3 bases from J, with 10 bases between. CDR3 length equals 13 residues. The V gene's germline CDR1 is SQVTM and CDR2 ANQGSEA. This CDR3 reads CSVGGASGNTIYF. The CDR3 DNA is TGCAGCGTTGGGGGCGCGAGTGGAAACACCATATATTTT.

Regarding this clone: This may arise from a read error, as a much more abundant clone is one base away. At the DNA level, this CDR3 is encoded by other sequences in the same sample as well. J is TRBJ2-5 and V is TRBV20-1; 11 nucleotides match TRBD2. Germline loops: CDR1 DFQATT, CDR2 SNEGSKA (reference sequence). The CDR3 runs 14 residues. In DNA, the CDR3 is TGCAGTGCTCGTGGGGGACTAGCGGAAGAGACCCAGTACTTT. Translating gives CSARGGLAEETQYF.

The V call is TRBV20-1, the J call TRBJ2-3; 9 positions match TRBD2. The germline gives CDR1 DFQATT, CDR2 SNEGSKA (reference sequence). This CDR3 is 17 amino acids long. V lost 6 bases, J lost 1 base, and 14 bases stayed unmatched. CDR3 sequence: CSAPGLAGSRRTDTQYF. The DNA for the CDR3 is TGCAGTGCCCCCGGGCTAGCGGGGTCCCGGCGCACAGATACGCAGTATTTT.

This clone was detected ten times or more. V is TRBV29-1 and J is TRBJ2-5, with D perhaps TRBD1 (6 bases). Trimming cost V 8 bases and J 5 bases, with 12 bases left between them. CDR1 is SQVTM, CDR2 ANQGSEA, per germline. The CDR3 totals 11 residues. CDR3 protein: CSSLRGETQYF. The CDR3 DNA is TGCAGCTCTCTGAGGGGGGAGACCCAGTACTTC. Drawing the rest from reference TRBV29-1 and TRBJ2-5, the complete variable domain is SAVISQKPSRDICQRGTSLTIQCQVDSQVTMMFWYRQQPGQSLTLIATANQGSEATYESGFVIDKFPISRPNLTFSTLTVSNMSPEDSSIYLCSSLRGETQYFGPGTRLLVL.

This clone showed up many times. The rearrangement links TRBV5-1 to TRBJ1-1, with D possibly TRBD1 on 6 matching bases. In germline, CDR1 is SGHRS, CDR2 YFSETQ. CDR3 length equals 15 residues. The V end lost 1 base, the J end lost 6 bases, and 16 bases lay between the germline ends. In nucleotides, the CDR3 is TGCGCCAGCAGCTTGTCCGGGGGCGTTCGCGCTGAAGCTTTCTTT. Protein: CASSLSGGVRAEAFF.

As to this clone: The CDR3 does not end in the conserved phenylalanine or tryptophan, so this is likely a read error. Because the CDR3's place on the DNA is in doubt, the DNA is left out and the CDR3 is given as listed by TCRdb. V usage is TRBV4-1 and J usage is TRBJ1-4; TRBD1, the D gene given by the table, was not confirmed from the DNA. The CDR3 has 16 residues if both end residues are counted. Germline values: CDR1 MGHRA, CDR2 YSYEKL. The chain's CDR3 is CASRQWTVPTNEKLVC.

At least ten counts were recorded for this clone. The chain combines TRBV6-4 with TRBJ2-1; D is possibly TRBD1 or TRBD2 (6 bases each). Germline V gene lookup returns CDR1 MRHNA and CDR2 SNTAGT. The CDR3 extends over 12 amino acids. V lost 8 bases to trimming and J lost 9 bases, with 14 bases between them. In DNA form, the CDR3 reads TGTGCCAGCTCCCAGGGGCGGGGTGAGCAGTTCTTC. It specifies CASSQGRGEQFF.

This clone was detected many times. The rearrangement joins TRBV19 to TRBJ1-5; tentative D call: TRBD1 (6 bases). The CDR3 sequence is 15 residues long. Trimming removed 7 bases at V and 1 base at J, with 14 bases between. Germline loops: CDR1 LNHDA, CDR2 SQIVND (reference sequence). This CDR3 is CASTSTGRSNQPQHF. CDR3 in DNA: TGTGCCAGTACGTCCACAGGGAGGAGCAATCAGCCCCAGCATTTT.

This clone was recorded many times. V usage is TRBV19 and J usage is TRBJ1-5; 7 bases agree with TRBD1. This CDR3 has 14 residues. Germline-derived CDR1 and CDR2 are LNHDA and SQIVND (reference sequence). Trimming cost V 3 bases and J 2 bases; bases outside gene matches: 1. The CDR3 region is CASSITGGNQPQHF. CDR3 sequence (DNA): TGTGCCAGTAGTATTACAGGGGGCAATCAGCCCCAGCATTTT.

V gene TRBV5-1 combines with J gene TRBJ2-3; D call uncertain. V lost 4 bases and J 1 base, leaving 16 bases between the germline ends. Germline values: CDR1 SGHRS, CDR2 YFSETQ. The CDR3 loop spans 16 amino acids. The CDR3 spells CASSIRHCTGTDTQYF. The DNA for the CDR3 is TGCGCCAGCAGCATAAGACATTGTACGGGCACAGATACGCAGTATTTT.

The chain recombines TRBV6-1 with TRBJ2-1; D is possibly TRBD1 or TRBD2 (6 bases each). CDR1 is MNHNS, CDR2 SASEGT, per germline. Trimming cost V 10 bases and J 8 bases, with 27 bases left between them. This CDR3 spans 16 amino acids. The CDR3 here is CATPAQAGQLRDEQFF. In DNA form, the CDR3 reads TGTGCCACCCCCGCCCAGGCGGGACAATTAAGGGATGAGCAGTTCTTC.

The sample holds a few counts of this clone. Being one base from a much bigger clone, this may be a read error. This sample includes further DNA sequences coding for the same CDR3. This chain links TRBV6-4 with TRBJ2-2; D remains unclear. The CDR3 is made up of 15 amino acids. V was shortened by 3 bases and J by 5 bases, with 13 bases between the two germline ends. In germline, CDR1 is MRHNA, CDR2 SNTAGT. This CDR3 reads CASSESPGGTGELFF. Written as DNA, the CDR3 is TGTGCCAGCAGTGAATCCCCCGGTGGGACCGGGGAGCTGTTTTTT.

This clone was counted at least ten times. The chain recombines TRBV5-8 with TRBJ2-2; D unclear. CDR1 SGHTS and CDR2 YDEGEE come from the germline V gene. The CDR3 runs to 15 residues. The V and J ends lost 0 bases and 4 bases respectively, with 10 bases between them. For the CDR3, the DNA is TGTGCCAGCAGCTTGGCCGGAGTGCTCACCGGGGAGCTGTTTTTT. It is translated as CASSLAGVLTGELFF.

This clone was seen at least ten times. The chain's CDR3 is CASSARLAGPRSHEQYF. The CDR3 region has the DNA TGTGCCAGCAGCGCAAGACTAGCGGGACCCCGGTCGCATGAGCAGTACTTC. This chain links TRBV4-2 with TRBJ2-7; 11 positions agree with TRBD2. The J segment lost 7 bases and the V segment lost 5 bases, leaving 16 bases of the junction unmatched. The CDR3 contains 17 residues. Germline CDR1 is LGHNA and CDR2 is YNFKEQ.

This clone was detected a few times. This sequence may be a read error, since a much larger clone differs from it by one base. This sample also contains other DNA sequences that code for the same CDR3. The V and J genes are TRBV5-1 and TRBJ2-2; tentatively, D is TRBD2 (5 bases). This CDR3 region has 14 residues. Germline V CDR1 and CDR2: SGHRS, YFSETQ. The CDR3 nucleotides are TGCGCCAGCAGCTTGGGCCACAACACCGGGGAGCTGCTTTTT. Translation: CASSLGHNTGELLF.

In this sample, this clone turned up once. The chain recombines TRBV5-1 with TRBJ1-3, with a weak D call TRBD1 (5 bases). The CDR3 has 15 residues. Germline values: CDR1 SGHRS, CDR2 YFSETQ. V was trimmed by 4 bases and J by 0 bases, leaving 11 bases between them. The CDR3 here is CASSPQGYSGNTIYF. CDR3 nucleotides: TGCGCCAGCAGCCCCCAGGGTTACTCTGGAAACACCATATATTTT.